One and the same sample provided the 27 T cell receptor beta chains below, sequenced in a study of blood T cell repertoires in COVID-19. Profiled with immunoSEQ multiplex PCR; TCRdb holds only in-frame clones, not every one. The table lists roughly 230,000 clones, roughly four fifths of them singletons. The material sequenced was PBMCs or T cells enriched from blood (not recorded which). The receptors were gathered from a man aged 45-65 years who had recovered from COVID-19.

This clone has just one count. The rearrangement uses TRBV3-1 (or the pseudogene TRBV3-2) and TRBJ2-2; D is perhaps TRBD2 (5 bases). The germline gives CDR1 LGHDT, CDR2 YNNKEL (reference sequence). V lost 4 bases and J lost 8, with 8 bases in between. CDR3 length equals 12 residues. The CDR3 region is CASSRGEGELFF. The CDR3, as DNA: TGTGCCAGCAGCCGTGGGGAGGGGGAGCTGTTTTTT.

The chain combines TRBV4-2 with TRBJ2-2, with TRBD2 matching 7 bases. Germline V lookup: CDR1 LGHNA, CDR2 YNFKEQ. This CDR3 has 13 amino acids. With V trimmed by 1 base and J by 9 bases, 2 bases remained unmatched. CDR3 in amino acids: CASSQGEGRELFF. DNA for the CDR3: TGTGCCAGCAGCCAAGGGGAGGGCCGGGAGCTGTTTTTT.

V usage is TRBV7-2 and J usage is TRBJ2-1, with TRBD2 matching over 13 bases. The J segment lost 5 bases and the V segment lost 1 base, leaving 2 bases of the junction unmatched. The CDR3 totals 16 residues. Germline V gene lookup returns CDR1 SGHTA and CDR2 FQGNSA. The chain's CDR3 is CASSLVGTSGNNEQFF. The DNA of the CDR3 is TGTGCCAGCAGCTTAGTGGGGACTAGCGGGAACAATGAGCAGTTCTTC.

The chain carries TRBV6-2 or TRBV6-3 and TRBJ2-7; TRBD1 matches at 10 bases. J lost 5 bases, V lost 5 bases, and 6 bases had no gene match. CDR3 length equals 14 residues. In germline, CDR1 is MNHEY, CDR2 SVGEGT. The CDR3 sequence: CASSRDRGGDEQYF. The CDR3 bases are TGTGCCAGCAGTCGGGACAGGGGAGGAGACGAGCAGTACTTC.

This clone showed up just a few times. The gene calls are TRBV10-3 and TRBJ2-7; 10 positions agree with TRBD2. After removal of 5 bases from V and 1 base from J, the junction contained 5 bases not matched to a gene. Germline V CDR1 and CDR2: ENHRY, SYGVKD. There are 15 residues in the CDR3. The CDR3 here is CAISTSGGASYEQYF. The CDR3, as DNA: TGTGCCATCAGTACGAGCGGGGGGGCGTCCTACGAGCAGTACTTC.

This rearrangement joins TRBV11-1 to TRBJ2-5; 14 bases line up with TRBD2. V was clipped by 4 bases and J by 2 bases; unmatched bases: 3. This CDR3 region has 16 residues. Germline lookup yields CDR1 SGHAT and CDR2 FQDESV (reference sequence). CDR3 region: CASSSGLAGVQETQYF. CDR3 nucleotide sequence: TGTGCCAGCAGCTCGGGACTAGCGGGGGTTCAAGAGACCCAGTACTTC. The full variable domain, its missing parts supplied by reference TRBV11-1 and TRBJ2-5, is EAEVAQSPRYKITEKSQAVAFWCDPISGHATLYWYRQILGQGPELLVQFQDESVVDDSQLPKDRFSAERLKGVDSTLKIQPAELGDSAMYLCASSSGLAGVQETQYFGPGTRLLVL.

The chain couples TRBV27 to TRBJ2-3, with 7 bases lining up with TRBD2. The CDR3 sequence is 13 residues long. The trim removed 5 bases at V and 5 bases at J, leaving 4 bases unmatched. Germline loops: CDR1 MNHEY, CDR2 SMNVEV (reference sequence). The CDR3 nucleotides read TGTGCCAGCAGTACAACGGGAGGAGATACGCAGTATTTT. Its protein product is CASSTTGGDTQYF.

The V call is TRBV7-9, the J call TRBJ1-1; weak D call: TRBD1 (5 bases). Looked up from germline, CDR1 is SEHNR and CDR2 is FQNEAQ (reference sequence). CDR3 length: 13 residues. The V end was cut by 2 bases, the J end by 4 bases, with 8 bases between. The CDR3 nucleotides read TGTGCCAGCAGCTTACCAGGGCCCACTGAAGCTTTCTTT. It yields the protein CASSLPGPTEAFF.

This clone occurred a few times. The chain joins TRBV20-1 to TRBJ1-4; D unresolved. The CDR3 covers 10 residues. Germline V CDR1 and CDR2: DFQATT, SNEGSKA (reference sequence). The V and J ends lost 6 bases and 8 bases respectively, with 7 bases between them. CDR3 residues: CSAAEEKLFF. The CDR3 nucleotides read TGCAGTGCCGCGGAGGAAAAACTGTTTTTT.

For the CDR3, the DNA is TGTGCCAGCAGCTTAGGGTACAGGGTGGGGAATCAGCCCCAGCATTTT. It specifies CASSLGYRVGNQPQHF. The V and J genes are TRBV7-2 and TRBJ1-5; perhaps TRBD1 as D (6 bases). Germline assignment: CDR1 SGHTA and CDR2 FQGNSA. With 1 base removed from V and 4 bases from J, the gap between germline ends came to 14 bases. CDR3 length equals 16 residues.

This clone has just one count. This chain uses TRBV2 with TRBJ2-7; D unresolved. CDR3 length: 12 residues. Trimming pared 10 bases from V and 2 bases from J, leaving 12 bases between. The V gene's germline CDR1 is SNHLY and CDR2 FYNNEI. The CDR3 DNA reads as TGTGCCATTGGCAGGTCGGCCTACGAGCAGTACTTC. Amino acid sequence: CAIGRSAYEQYF. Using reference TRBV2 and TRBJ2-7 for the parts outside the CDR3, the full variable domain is EPEVTQTPSHQVTQMGQEVILRCVPISNHLYFYWYRQILGQKVEFLVSFYNNEISEKSEIFDDQFSVERPDGSNFTLKIRSTKLEDSAMYFCAIGRSAYEQYFGPGTRLTVT.

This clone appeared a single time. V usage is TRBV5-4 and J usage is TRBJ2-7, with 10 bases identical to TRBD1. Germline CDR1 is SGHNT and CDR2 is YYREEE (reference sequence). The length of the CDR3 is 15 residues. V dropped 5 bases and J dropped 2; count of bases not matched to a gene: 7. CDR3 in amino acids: CASSPGQGVPYEQYF. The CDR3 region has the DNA TGTGCCAGCAGTCCCGGACAGGGGGTTCCCTACGAGCAGTACTTC.

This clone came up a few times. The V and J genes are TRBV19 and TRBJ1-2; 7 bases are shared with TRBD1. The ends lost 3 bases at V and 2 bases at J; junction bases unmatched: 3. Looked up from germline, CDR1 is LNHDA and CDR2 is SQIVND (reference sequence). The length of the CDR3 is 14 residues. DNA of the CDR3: TGTGCCAGTAGTATTACAGGGGCCAACTATGGCTACACCTTC. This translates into CASSITGANYGYTF.

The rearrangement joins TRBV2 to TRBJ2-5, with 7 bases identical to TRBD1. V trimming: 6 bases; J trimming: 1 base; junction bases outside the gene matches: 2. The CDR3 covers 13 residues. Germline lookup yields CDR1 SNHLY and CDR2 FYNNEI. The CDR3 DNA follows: TGTGCCAGCAGGAGGGACAGCCAAGAGACCCAGTACTTC. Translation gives CASRRDSQETQYF. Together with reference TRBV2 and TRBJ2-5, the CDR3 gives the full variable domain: EPEVTQTPSHQVTQMGQEVILRCVPISNHLYFYWYRQILGQKVEFLVSFYNNEISEKSEIFDDQFSVERPDGSNFTLKIRSTKLEDSAMYFCASRRDSQETQYFGPGTRLLVL.

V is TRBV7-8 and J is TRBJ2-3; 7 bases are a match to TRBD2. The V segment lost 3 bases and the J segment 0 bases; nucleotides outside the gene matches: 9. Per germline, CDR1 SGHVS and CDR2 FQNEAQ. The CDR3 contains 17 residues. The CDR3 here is CASSFGSLAGSTDTQYF. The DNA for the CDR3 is TGTGCCAGCAGCTTCGGATCTTTAGCGGGCAGCACAGATACGCAGTATTTT.

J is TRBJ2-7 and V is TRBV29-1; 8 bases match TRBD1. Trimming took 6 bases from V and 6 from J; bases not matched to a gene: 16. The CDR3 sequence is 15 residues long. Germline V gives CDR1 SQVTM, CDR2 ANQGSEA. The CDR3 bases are TGCAGCGTCGGACCGTCCGGGACAGGTAGTTTCGAGCAGTACTTC. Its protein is CSVGPSGTGSFEQYF.

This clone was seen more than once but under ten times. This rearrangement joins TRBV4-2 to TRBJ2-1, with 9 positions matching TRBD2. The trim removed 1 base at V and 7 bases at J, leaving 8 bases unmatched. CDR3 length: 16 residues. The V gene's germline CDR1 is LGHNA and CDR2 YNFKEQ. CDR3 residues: CASSQVRSGRWNEQFF. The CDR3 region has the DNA TGTGCCAGCAGCCAAGTGCGGAGCGGGAGGTGGAATGAGCAGTTCTTC.

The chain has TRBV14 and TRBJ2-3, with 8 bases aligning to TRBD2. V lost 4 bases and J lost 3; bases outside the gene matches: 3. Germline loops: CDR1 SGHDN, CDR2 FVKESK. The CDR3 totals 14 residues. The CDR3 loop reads CASSPLAETDTQYF. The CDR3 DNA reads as TGTGCCAGCAGCCCACTAGCGGAGACAGATACGCAGTATTTT.

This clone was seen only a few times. In DNA form, the CDR3 reads TGCGCCAGCAGTCAATCTAAACAGGGGGCTCCTCGGCAGCCCCAGCATTTT. Protein: CASSQSKQGAPRQPQHF. The chain has TRBV23-1 and TRBJ1-5; TRBD1 agrees at 9 bases. TRBV23-1 is an open reading frame whose function is uncertain. Trimming took 0 bases from V and 7 from J; bases not matched to a gene: 10. This CDR3 comprises 17 residues.

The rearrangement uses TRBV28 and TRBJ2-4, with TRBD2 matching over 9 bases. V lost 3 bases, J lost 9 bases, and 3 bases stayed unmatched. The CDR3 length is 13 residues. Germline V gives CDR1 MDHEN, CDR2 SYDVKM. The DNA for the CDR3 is TGTGCCAGCAGTTTGTATAGCGGGAGCATTCAGTACTTC. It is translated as CASSLYSGSIQYF.

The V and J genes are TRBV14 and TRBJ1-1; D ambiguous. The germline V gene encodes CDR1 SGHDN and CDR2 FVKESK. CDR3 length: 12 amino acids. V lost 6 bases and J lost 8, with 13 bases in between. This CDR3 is CASSHEQSEAFF. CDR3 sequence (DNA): TGTGCCAGCAGTCATGAACAGTCAGAAGCTTTCTTT.

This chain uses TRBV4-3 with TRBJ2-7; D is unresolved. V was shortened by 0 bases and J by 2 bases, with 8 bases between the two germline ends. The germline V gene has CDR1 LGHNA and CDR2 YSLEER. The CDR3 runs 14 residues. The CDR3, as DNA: TGCGCCAGCAGCCAAGATCGGCAGGCCTACGAGCAGTACTTC. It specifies CASSQDRQAYEQYF.

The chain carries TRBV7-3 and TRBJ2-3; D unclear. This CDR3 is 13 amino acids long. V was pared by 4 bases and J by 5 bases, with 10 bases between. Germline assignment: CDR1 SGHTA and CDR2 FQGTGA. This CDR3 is CASSSRSLDTQYF. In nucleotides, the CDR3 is TGTGCCAGCAGCTCGCGCTCGTTAGATACGCAGTATTTT. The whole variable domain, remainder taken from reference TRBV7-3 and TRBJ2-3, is GAGVSQTPSNKVTEKGKYVELRCDPISGHTALYWYRQSLGQGPEFLIYFQGTGAADDSGLPNDRFFAVRPEGSVSTLKIQRTERGDSAVYLCASSSRSLDTQYFGPGTRLTVL.

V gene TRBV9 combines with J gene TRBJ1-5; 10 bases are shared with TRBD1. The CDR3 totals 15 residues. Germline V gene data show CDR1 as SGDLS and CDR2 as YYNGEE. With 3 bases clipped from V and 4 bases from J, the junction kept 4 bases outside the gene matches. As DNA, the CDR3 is TGTGCCAGCAGCGCGGGACAGGGGACTAATCAGCCCCAGCATTTT. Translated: CASSAGQGTNQPQHF.

CDR3 coding DNA: TGCAGCGTTCTCAGCGGGAGGGCCCACACCGGGGAGCTGTTTTTT. This sequence encodes CSVLSGRAHTGELFF. This chain joins TRBV29-1 and TRBJ2-2, with 10 bases aligning to TRBD2. Losses at the gene ends were 5 bases for V and 3 bases for J; bases not matched to a gene: 6. Germline V gives CDR1 SQVTM, CDR2 ANQGSEA. The CDR3 is 15 amino acids.

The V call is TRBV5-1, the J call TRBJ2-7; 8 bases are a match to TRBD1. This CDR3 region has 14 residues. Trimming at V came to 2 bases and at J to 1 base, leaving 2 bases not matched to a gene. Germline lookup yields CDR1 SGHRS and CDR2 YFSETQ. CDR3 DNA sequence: TGCGCCAGCAGCTTACAGGGGGGATCCTACGAGCAGTACTTC. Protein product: CASSLQGGSYEQYF.

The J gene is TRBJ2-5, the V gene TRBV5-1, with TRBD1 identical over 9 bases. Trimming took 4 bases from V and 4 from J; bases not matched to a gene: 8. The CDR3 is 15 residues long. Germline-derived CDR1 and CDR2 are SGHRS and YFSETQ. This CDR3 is CASSRSTGGLETQYF. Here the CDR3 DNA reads TGCGCCAGCAGCCGCTCGACAGGGGGGCTAGAGACCCAGTACTTC.